Included here is one T cell receptor (beta chain) sequence, with context. The antigen remains undetermined. At one of its ends the junction is not consistent with the germline gene, which may arise from a read error. This sample is part of a study of tumor and adjacent non-tumor tissue in lung cancer. On the study more broadly: Patients were aged about 30 to 76, approximately 11 men and about five women, stage I to III. Findings of the study overall: In normal lung, the top 100 clones were significantly more dominant than in tumor.

The CDR3 loop spans 14 amino acids. Germline V CDR1 and CDR2: SNHLY, FYNNEI. TCRbeta libraries were built with three rounds of nested PCR, modified from ARM-PCR. TCRdb re-derived calls from the multiplex PCR reads in MiXCR, one entry per CDR3 protein. The data show under 80,000 distinct CDR3 sequences, about 77% seen once. No cell sorting was done before RNA was extracted from the tissue. Distant lung tissue was collected more than 3 cm away from the tumor edge. This receptor was taken from a man in his 60s with non-small cell lung cancer. The sequenced sample was distant non-tumor lung tissue. V gene TRBV2 combines with J gene TRBJ2-7; TRBD2 matches 9 bases. The DNA for the CDR3 is TGTGCCATCAGTGAAGCCCTAGCGGGGCAACGGCAGTACTTC. As protein: CAISEALAGQRQYF.